The entry below describes one T cell receptor (beta chain). The data are from a study of blood T cell repertoires in COVID-19. Study at large: Acute-phase and convalescent COVID-19 samples originated in the United States, Italy and Spain. PBMCs, B-cell-depleted T cells, or T cells provided the cDNA or gDNA that made up the material.

After removal of 1 base from V and 3 bases from J, the junction contained 1 base not matched to a gene. Germline values: CDR1 MNHNY, CDR2 SVGAGI (reference sequence). CDR3 size: 15 residues. This table comes from immunoSEQ multiplex PCR, and its TCRdb copy is limited to in-frame clones, with some not included. Here the sample spans 150,000 to 200,000 clones, 80% to 90% being singletons. Sequences were obtained from peripheral blood. The sequence derives from a man aged 18 to 30 who had recovered from COVID-19. The rearrangement joins TRBV6-6 to TRBJ1-5, with TRBD1 matching over 9 bases. CDR3 DNA sequence: TGTGCCAGCAGTTACTGGGACAGGGACAATCAGCCCCAGCATTTT. It translates to CASSYWDRDNQPQHF.